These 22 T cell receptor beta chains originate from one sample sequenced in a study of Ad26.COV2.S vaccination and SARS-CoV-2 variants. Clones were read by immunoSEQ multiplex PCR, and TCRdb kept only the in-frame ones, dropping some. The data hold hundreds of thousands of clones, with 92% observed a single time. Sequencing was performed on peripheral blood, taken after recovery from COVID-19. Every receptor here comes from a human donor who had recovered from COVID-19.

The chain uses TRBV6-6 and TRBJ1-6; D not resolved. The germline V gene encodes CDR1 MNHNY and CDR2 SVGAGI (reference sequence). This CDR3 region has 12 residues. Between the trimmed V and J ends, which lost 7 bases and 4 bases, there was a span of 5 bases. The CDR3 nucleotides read TGTGCCAGCACGGGGTATAATTCACCCCTCCACTTT. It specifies CASTGYNSPLHF.

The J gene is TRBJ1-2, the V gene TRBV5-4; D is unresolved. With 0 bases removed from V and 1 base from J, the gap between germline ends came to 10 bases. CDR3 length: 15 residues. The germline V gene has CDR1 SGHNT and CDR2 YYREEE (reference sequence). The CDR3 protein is CASSLGLQSNYGYTF. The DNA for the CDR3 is TGTGCCAGCAGCTTGGGGCTACAGAGTAACTATGGCTACACCTTC.

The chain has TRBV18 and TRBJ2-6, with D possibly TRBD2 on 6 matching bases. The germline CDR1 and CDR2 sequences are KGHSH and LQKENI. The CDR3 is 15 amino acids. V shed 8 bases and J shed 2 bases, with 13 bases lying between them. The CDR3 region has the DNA TGTGCCAGCCCGCAGGAGGGGACTGGGGCCAACGTCCTGACTTTC. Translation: CASPQEGTGANVLTF.

CDR3 in amino acids: CASSSTPRQEQYGYTF. The CDR3, as DNA: TGTGCCAGCAGTTCAACCCCCCGACAGGAGCAGTATGGCTACACCTTC. The chain uses TRBV6-2 or TRBV6-3 and TRBJ1-2, with D perhaps matching TRBD1 (6 bases). Germline V gives CDR1 MNHEY, CDR2 SVGEGT. The CDR3 contains 16 residues. The V and J ends lost 4 bases and 5 bases respectively, with 20 bases between them.

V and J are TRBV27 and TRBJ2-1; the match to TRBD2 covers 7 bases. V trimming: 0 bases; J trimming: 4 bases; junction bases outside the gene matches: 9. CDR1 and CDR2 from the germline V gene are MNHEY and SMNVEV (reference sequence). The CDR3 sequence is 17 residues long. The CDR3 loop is CASSLSSGGVGYNEQFF. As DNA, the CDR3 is TGTGCCAGCAGTTTATCCTCTGGGGGGGTAGGGTACAATGAGCAGTTCTTC.

For the CDR3, the DNA is TGTGCCAGCTCTCAGGGGTTTAACTATGGCTACACCTTC. This codes for CASSQGFNYGYTF. The chain uses TRBV18 and TRBJ1-2; maybe TRBD1 (6 bases). The germline CDR1 and CDR2 sequences are KGHSH and LQKENI. The V end was cut by 6 bases, the J end by 1 base, with 9 bases between. The CDR3 is 13 amino acids.

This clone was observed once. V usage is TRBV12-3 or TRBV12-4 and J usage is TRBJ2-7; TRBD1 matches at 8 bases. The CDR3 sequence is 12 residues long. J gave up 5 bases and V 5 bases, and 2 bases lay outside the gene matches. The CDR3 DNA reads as TGTGCCAGCAGTGGACAGGGCCACGAGCAGTACTTC. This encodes CASSGQGHEQYF.

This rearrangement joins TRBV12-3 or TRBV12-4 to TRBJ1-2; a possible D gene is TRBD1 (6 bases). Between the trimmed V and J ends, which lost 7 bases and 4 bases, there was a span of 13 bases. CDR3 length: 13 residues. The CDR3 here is CASIRGGTYGYTF. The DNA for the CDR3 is TGTGCCAGCATCAGAGGGGGAACCTATGGCTACACCTTC.

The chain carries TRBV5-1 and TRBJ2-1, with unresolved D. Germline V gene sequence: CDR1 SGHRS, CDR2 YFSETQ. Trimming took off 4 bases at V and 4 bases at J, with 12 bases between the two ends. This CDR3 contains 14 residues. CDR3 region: CASSAAGSYNEQFF. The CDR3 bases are TGCGCCAGCAGCGCCGCAGGATCTTACAATGAGCAGTTCTTC. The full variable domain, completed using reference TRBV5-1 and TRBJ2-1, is KAGVTQTPRYLIKTRGQQVTLSCSPISGHRSVSWYQQTPGQGLQFLFEYFSETQRNKGNFPGRFSGRQFSNSRSEMNVSTLELGDSALYLCASSAAGSYNEQFFGPGTRLTVL.

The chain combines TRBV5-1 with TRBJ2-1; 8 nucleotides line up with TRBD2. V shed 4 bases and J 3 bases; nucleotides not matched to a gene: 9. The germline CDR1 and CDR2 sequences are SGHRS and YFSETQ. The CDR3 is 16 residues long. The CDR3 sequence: CASSLGLSGSYNEQFF. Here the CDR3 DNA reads TGCGCCAGCAGCCTGGGACTAAGCGGGAGCTACAATGAGCAGTTCTTC.

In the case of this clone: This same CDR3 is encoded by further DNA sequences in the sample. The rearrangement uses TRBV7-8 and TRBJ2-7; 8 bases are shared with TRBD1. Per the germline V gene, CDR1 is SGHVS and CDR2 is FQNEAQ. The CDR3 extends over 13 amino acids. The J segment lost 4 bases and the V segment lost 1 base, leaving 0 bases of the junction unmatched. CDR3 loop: CASSLGTGYEQYF. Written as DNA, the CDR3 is TGTGCCAGCAGCTTAGGGACAGGGTACGAGCAGTACTTC.

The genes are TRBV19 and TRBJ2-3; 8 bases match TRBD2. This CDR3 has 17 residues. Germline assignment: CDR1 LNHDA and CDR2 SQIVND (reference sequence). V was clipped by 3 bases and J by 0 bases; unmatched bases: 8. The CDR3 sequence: CASSIPRERGSTDTQYF. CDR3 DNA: TGTGCCAGTAGTATCCCTCGGGAGCGGGGGAGCACAGATACGCAGTATTTT. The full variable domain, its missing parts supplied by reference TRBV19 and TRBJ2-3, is DGGITQSPKYLFRKEGQNVTLSCEQNLNHDAMYWYRQDPGQGLRLIYYSQIVNDFQKGDIAEGYSVSREKKESFPLTVTSAQKNPTAFYLCASSIPRERGSTDTQYFGPGTRLTVL.

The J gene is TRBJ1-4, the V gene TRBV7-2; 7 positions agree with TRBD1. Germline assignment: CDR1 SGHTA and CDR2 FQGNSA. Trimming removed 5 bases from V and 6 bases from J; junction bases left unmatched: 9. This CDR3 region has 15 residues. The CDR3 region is CASSPRTGSYEKLFF. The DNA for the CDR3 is TGTGCCAGCAGCCCACGGACAGGTTCATATGAAAAACTGTTTTTT.

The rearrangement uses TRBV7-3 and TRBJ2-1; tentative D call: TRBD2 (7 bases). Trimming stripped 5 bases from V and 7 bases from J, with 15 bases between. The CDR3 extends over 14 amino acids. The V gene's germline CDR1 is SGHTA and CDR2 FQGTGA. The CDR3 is CASSPTGGANEQFF. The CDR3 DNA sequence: TGTGCCAGCAGCCCTACTGGGGGGGCGAATGAGCAGTTCTTC.

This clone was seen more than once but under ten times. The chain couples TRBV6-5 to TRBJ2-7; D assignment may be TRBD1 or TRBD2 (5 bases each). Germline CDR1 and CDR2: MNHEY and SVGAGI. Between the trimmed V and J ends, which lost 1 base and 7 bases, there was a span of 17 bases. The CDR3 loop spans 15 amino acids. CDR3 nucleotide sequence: TGTGCCAGCAGTTACTATTCAGCCGGGGCTACGGAGCAGTACTTC. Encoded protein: CASSYYSAGATEQYF.

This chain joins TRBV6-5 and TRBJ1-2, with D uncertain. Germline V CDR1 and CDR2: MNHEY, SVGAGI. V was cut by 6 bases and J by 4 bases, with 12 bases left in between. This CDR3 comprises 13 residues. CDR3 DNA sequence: TGTGCCAGCAGCGACTTAGACCTCTATGGCTACACCTTC. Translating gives CASSDLDLYGYTF.

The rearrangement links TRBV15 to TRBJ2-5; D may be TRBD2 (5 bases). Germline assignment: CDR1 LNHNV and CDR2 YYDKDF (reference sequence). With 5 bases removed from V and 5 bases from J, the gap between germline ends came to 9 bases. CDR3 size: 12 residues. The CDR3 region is CATSRGWETQYF. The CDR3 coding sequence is TGTGCCACCAGCCGAGGGTGGGAGACCCAGTACTTC.

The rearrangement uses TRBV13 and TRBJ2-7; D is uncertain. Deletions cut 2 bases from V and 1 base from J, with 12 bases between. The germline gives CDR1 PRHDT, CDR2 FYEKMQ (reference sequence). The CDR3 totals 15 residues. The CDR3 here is CASSLSRTVSYEQYF. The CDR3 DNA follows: TGTGCCAGCAGCTTATCCCGGACGGTATCCTACGAGCAGTACTTC.

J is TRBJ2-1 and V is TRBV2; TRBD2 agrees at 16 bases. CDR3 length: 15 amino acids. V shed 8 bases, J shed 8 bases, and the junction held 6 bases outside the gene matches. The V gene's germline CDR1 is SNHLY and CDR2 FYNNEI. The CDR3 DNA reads TGTGCCAGCGGGGGACTAGCGGGGGGGCCGGATGAGCAGTTCTTC. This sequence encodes CASGGLAGGPDEQFF.

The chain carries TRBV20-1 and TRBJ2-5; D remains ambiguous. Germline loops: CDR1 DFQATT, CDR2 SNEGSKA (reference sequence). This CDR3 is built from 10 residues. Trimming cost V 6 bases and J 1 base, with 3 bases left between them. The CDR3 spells CSAFQETQYF. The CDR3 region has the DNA TGCAGTGCCTTCCAAGAGACCCAGTACTTC.

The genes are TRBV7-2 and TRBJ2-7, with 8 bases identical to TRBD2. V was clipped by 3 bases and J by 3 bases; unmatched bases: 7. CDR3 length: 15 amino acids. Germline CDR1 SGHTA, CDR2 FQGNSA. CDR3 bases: TGTGCCAGCAGCTTGGCGGGGGGCTCTGTCTACGAGCAGTACTTC. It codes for CASSLAGGSVYEQYF.

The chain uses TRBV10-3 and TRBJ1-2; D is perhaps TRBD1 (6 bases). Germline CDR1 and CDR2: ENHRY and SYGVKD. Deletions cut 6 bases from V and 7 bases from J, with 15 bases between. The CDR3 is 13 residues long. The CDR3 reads CAISRDTFSGYTF. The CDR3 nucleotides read TGTGCCATCAGCCGGGACACCTTCTCTGGCTACACCTTC.